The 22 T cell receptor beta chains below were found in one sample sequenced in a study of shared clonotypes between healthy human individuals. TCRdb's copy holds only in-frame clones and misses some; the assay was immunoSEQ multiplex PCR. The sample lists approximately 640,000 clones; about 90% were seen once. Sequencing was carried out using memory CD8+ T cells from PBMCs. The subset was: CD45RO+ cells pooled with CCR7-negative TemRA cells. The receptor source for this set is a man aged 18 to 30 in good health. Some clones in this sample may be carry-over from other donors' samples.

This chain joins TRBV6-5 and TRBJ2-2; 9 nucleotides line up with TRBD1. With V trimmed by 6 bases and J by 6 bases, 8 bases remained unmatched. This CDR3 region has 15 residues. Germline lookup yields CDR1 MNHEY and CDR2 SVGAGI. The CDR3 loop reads CASRAGTGTPGELFF. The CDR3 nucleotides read TGTGCCAGCAGGGCCGGGACAGGGACCCCCGGGGAGCTGTTTTTT.

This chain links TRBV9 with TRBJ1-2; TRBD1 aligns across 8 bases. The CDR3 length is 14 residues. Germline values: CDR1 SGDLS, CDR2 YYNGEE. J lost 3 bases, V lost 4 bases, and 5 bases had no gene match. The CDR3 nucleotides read TGTGCCAGCAGCCCTGACAGGGGACACTATGGCTACACCTTC. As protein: CASSPDRGHYGYTF.

The CDR3 spells CASSQDNQPFAYGYTF. DNA for the CDR3: TGCGCCAGCAGCCAAGATAACCAGCCCTTTGCCTATGGCTACACCTTC. The chain links TRBV4-3 to TRBJ1-2; D not certain. The CDR3 is 16 residues long. Germline CDR1 is LGHNA and CDR2 is YSLEER. Trimming cost V 0 bases and J 4 bases, with 15 bases left between them.

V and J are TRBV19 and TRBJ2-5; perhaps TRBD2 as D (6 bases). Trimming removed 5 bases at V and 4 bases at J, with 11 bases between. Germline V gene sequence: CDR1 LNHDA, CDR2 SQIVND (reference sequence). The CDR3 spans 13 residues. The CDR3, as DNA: TGTGCCAGTAGTGGGGGGATCGCAGAGACCCAGTACTTC. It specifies CASSGGIAETQYF.

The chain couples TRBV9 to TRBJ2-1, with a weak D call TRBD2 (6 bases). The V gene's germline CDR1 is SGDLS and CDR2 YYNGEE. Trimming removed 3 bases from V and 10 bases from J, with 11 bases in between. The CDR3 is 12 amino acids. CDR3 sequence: CASSDRRDEQFF. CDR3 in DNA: TGTGCCAGCAGCGACCGGAGGGACGAGCAGTTCTTC.

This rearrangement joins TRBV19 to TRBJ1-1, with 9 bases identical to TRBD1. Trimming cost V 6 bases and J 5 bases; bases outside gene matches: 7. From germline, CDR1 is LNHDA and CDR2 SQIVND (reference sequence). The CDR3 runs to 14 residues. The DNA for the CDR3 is TGTGCCAGTAGGATGGACAGGGGAAGAACTGAAGCTTTCTTT. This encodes CASRMDRGRTEAFF.

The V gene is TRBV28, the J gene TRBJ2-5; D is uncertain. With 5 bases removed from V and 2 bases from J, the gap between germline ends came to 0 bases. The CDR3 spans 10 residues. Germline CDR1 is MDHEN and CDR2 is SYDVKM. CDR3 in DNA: TGTGCCAGCAGTCAAGAGACCCAGTACTTC. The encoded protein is CASSQETQYF.

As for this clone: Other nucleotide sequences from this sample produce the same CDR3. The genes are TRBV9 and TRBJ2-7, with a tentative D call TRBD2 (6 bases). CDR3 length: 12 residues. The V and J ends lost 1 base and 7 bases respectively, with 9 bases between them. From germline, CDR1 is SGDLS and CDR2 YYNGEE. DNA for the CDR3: TGTGCCAGCAGCGTATCCGGGGGAGAGCAGTACTTC. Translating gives CASSVSGGEQYF.

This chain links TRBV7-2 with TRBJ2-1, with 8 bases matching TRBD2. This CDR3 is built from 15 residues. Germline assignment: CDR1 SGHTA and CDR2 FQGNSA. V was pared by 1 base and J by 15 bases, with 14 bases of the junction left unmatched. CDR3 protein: CASSLVNQRGLMGFF. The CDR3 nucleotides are TGTGCCAGCAGCTTAGTTAACCAGCGGGGGTTGATGGGGTTCTTC.

The CDR3 coding sequence is TGTGCCAGCAGCGGCGGGCAGCGGGAGGTTACCTACGAGCAGTACTTC. This codes for CASSGGQREVTYEQYF. V is TRBV2 and J is TRBJ2-7; 9 bases line up with TRBD2. The CDR3 consists of 16 residues. CDR1 is SNHLY and CDR2 is FYNNEI in the germline V gene. V trimming: 6 bases; J trimming: 2 bases; junction bases outside the gene matches: 11.

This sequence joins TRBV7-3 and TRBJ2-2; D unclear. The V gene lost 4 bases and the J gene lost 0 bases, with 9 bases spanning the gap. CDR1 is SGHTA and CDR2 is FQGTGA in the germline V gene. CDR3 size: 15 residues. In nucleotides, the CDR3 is TGTGCCAGCAGCTCCCGCGGAGCGAACACCGGGGAGCTGTTTTTT. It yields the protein CASSSRGANTGELFF.

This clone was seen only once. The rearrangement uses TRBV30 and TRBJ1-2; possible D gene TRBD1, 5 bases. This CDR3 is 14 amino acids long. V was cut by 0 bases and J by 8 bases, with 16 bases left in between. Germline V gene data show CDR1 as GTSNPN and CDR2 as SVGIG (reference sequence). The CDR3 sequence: CAWSVAVGARGYTF. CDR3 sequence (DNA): TGTGCCTGGAGTGTAGCCGTAGGGGCGCGAGGCTACACCTTC.

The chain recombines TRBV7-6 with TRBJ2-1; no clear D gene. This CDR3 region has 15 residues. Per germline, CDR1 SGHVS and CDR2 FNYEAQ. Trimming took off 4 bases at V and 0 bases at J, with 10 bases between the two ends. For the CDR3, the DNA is TGTGCCAGCAGCTCCGCCTTTGGCTCCTACAATGAGCAGTTCTTC. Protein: CASSSAFGSYNEQFF.

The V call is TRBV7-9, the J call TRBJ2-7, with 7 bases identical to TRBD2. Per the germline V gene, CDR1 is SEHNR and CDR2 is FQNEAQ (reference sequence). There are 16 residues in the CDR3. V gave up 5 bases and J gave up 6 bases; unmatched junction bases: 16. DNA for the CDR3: TGTGCCAGCAGCGAACCCAGGGAGGGCTCCCTCCCCGAGCAGTACTTC. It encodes CASSEPREGSLPEQYF.

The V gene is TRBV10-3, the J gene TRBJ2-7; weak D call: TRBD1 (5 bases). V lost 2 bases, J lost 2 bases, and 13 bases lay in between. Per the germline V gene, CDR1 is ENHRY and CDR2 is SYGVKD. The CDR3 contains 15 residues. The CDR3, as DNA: TGTGCCATCAGTGAGGGGAAGGGGTCGACCTACGAGCAGTACTTC. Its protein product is CAISEGKGSTYEQYF.

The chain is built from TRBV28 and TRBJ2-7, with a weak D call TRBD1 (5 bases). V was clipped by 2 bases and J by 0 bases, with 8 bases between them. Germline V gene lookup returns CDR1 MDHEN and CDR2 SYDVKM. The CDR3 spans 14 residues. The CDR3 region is CASSLQGNSYEQYF. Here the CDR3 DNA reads TGTGCCAGCAGTTTACAGGGAAACTCCTACGAGCAGTACTTC. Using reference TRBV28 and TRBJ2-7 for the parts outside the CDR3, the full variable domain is DVKVTQSSRYLVKRTGEKVFLECVQDMDHENMFWYRQDPGLGLRLIYFSYDVKMKEKGDIPEGYSVSREKKERFSLILESASTNQTSMYLCASSLQGNSYEQYFGPGTRLTVT.

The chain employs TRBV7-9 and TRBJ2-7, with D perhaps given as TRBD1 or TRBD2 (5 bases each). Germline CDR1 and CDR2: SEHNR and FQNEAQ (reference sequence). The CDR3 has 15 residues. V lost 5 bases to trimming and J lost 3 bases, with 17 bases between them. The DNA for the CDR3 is TGTGCCAGCAGCCGAGGGGCGGATCCAGTCTACGAGCAGTACTTC. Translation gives CASSRGADPVYEQYF.

The CDR3 nucleotides are TGTGCCATCAGTGAGTCGGAATTGGCCCCCCATCGGACAGTCCCCTATGGCTACACCTTC. Its translation: CAISESELAPHRTVPYGYTF. The chain couples TRBV10-3 to TRBJ1-2; perhaps TRBD1 as D (6 bases). Trimming removed 0 bases at V and 4 bases at J, with 27 bases between. The CDR3 consists of 20 residues. The germline CDR1 and CDR2 sequences are ENHRY and SYGVKD.

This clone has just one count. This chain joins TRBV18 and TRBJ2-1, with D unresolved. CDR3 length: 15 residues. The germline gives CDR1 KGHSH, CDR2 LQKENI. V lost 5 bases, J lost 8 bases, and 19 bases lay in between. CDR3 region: CASSAVEPRDDEQFF. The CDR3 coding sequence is TGTGCCAGCTCAGCCGTGGAACCACGCGACGATGAGCAGTTCTTC. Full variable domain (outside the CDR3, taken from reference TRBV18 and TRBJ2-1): NAGVMQNPRHLVRRRGQEARLRCSPMKGHSHVYWYRQLPEEGLKFMVYLQKENIIDESGMPKERFSAEFPKEGPSILRIQQVVRGDSAAYFCASSAVEPRDDEQFFGPGTRLTVL.

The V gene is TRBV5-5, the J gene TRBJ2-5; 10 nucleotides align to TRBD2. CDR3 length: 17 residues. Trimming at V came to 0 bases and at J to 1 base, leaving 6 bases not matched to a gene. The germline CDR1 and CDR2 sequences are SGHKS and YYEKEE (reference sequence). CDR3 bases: TGTGCCAGCAGCTTGGGTGTTAGGACTAGCGGCCAAGAGACCCAGTACTTC. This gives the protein CASSLGVRTSGQETQYF. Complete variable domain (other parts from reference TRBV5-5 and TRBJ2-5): DAGVTQSPTHLIKTRGQQVTLRCSPISGHKSVSWYQQVLGQGPQFIFQYYEKEERGRGNFPDRFSARQFPNYSSELNVNALLLGDSALYLCASSLGVRTSGQETQYFGPGTRLLVL.

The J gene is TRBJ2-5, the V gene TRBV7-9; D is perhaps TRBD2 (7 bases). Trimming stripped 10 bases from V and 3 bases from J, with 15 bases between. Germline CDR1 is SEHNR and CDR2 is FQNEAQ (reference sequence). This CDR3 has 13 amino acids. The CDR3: CAILRGGEETQYF. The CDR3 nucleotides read TGTGCCATCTTGAGGGGGGGAGAAGAGACCCAGTACTTC.

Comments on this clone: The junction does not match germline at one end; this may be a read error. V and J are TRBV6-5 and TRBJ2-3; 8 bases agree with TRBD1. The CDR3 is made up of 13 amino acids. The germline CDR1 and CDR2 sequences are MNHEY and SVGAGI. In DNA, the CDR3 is TGTGCCAGCAGCTTTATACCCGGGACAGGCTGGGATTTT. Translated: CASSFIPGTGWDF.